The clone carrying this T cell receptor (beta chain) turned up a few times. Antigen unknown. This sample is drawn from a study of T cells in Graves' hyperthyroidism and ophthalmopathy. Findings and limits, study-wide: A model using 13 V-J features told ophthalmopathy apart from stable hyperthyroidism.

The source material, RNA transcripts, was used to amplify TCR beta CDR3 regions. The TCR CDR3 was amplified in a first-round RT-PCR using the HTBI primer set. TCRdb redid the calling of the multiplex PCR reads with MiXCR, one entry per CDR3 protein. The sample has roughly 570,000 distinct CDR3 sequences, more than 45% seen once. The CDR3 contains 15 residues. Per the germline V gene, CDR1 is DFQATT and CDR2 is SNEGSKA (reference sequence). V was shortened by 6 bases and J by 2 bases, with 18 bases between the two germline ends. Sequences were obtained from peripheral blood or thyroid tissue (not recorded which). This rearrangement joins TRBV20-1 to TRBJ2-3, with TRBD2 as a possible D gene (6 bases). The TCR was taken from an adult woman with Graves' disease, either hyperthyroidism or ophthalmopathy (not recorded which). The CDR3 coding sequence is TGCAGTGCGGGTCTTGTGGGAGGTTCCACAGATACGCAGTATTTT. This codes for CSAGLVGGSTDTQYF.